The source of this T cell receptor beta chain is a study of blood T cells in healthy people across ages. Overall study context: Using template switching, researchers captured about one barcoded beta molecule for each two T cells.

Overall study results and limits: It was the long-lived donors that had more naive CD4+ cells and higher diversity than aged donors.

Extracted total RNA amounted to at least 6 micrograms for each sample. It was with a sample-barcoded 5' primer and a J-beta primer mix that a second PCR of about 6 to 12 cycles was run. TCRdb reprocessed the 5' RACE reads with MiXCR, giving one entry per CDR3 protein. The sample lists some 1.5 million distinct CDR3 sequences; 28% were seen once. As for this clonotype: The antigen is unknown.

The TCR comes from a woman in her twenties or thirties in good health. Sequencing was done on a sample of blood.

CDR3 DNA sequence: TGTGCCAGCAGTGAAACCGGGGAGACCCACAATGAGCAGTTCTTC. Its protein is CASSETGETHNEQFF. The genes are TRBV2 and TRBJ2-1, with D possibly TRBD2 on 5 matching bases. The CDR3 is 15 residues long. Germline-derived CDR1 and CDR2 are SNHLY and FYNNEI. V shed 2 bases and J shed 5 bases, with 13 bases lying between them.